What follows are 25 T cell receptor beta chains derived from one specimen sequenced in a study of identical twins. Using its own MiXCR run on the 5' RACE reads, TCRdb lists one record per CDR3 protein. The repertoire has 420,000 or so distinct CDR3 sequences, about 18% of them found once; the top ten carry around 10%. What was sequenced was naive T cells sorted from blood. These receptors were obtained from a man aged 45-60 years in good health.

V and J are TRBV28 and TRBJ2-1; TRBD1 aligns across 8 bases. The V gene end was trimmed by 4 bases and the J gene end by 2 bases; junction bases not matched to a gene: 4. The V gene's germline CDR1 is MDHEN and CDR2 SYDVKM. CDR3 length: 15 residues. The CDR3 loop reads CASSWTGSPYNEQFF. The CDR3 nucleotides read TGTGCCAGCAGTTGGACAGGGTCGCCCTACAATGAGCAGTTCTTC.

CDR3 sequence reads: CASSLDWTGGYNEQFF. The CDR3 bases are TGTGCCAGCAGCCTGGATTGGACAGGGGGCTACAATGAGCAGTTCTTC. The chain links TRBV5-5 to TRBJ2-1; 10 bases line up with TRBD1. This CDR3 has 16 residues. V shed 4 bases and J 3 bases; nucleotides not matched to a gene: 7. Germline V gene sequence: CDR1 SGHKS, CDR2 YYEKEE (reference sequence).

The rearrangement uses TRBV5-1 and TRBJ2-3, with D possibly being TRBD2 (6 bases). CDR1 is SGHRS and CDR2 is YFSETQ in the germline V gene. This CDR3 has 14 amino acids. V was clipped by 3 bases and J by 3 bases, with 11 bases between them. The CDR3 protein is CASSWRDRTDTQYF. Here the CDR3 DNA reads TGCGCCAGCAGCTGGAGGGACCGTACAGATACGCAGTATTTT.

This clonotype was recorded a few times. The chain links TRBV6-1 to TRBJ1-6; unclear D gene. The CDR3 is 16 residues long. Germline V lookup: CDR1 MNHNS, CDR2 SASEGT. V lost 2 bases and J 7 bases, leaving 15 bases between the germline ends. This CDR3 is CASSELGVPRNSPLHF. The CDR3, as DNA: TGTGCCAGCAGTGAACTTGGCGTTCCCCGGAATTCACCCCTCCACTTT.

This clonotype occurred many times. The J gene is TRBJ2-5, the V gene TRBV20-1; D is tentatively TRBD1 or TRBD2 (7 bases each). The germline V gene encodes CDR1 DFQATT and CDR2 SNEGSKA (reference sequence). The CDR3 covers 14 residues. Deletions cut 3 bases from V and 5 bases from J, with 16 bases between. Here the CDR3 reads CSARNQGEGETQYF. CDR3 DNA: TGCAGTGCTAGGAACCAGGGGGAGGGTGAGACCCAGTACTTC.

In its sample, this clonotype was seen once. V and J are TRBV6-1 and TRBJ2-4; 7 nucleotides line up with TRBD2. With V trimmed by 6 bases and J by 8 bases, 13 bases remained unmatched. The CDR3 spans 15 residues. Looked up from germline, CDR1 is MNHNS and CDR2 is SASEGT. The CDR3 loop is CASSQTGGPADIQYF. In nucleotides, the CDR3 is TGTGCCAGCAGCCAAACGGGAGGACCGGCGGACATTCAGTACTTC.

This clonotype was seen a handful of times. This CDR3 reads CSARERGSTGELFF. As DNA, the CDR3 is TGCAGTGCTAGAGAGAGGGGGAGCACCGGGGAGCTGTTTTTT. V usage is TRBV20-1 and J usage is TRBJ2-2, with a weak D call TRBD1 (6 bases). CDR3 length equals 14 residues. Trimming pared 0 bases from V and 4 bases from J, leaving 9 bases between. From germline, CDR1 is DFQATT and CDR2 SNEGSKA (reference sequence).

V gene TRBV27 combines with J gene TRBJ2-1; 10 bases match TRBD2. CDR3 length: 15 residues. V lost 5 bases, J lost 4 bases, and 5 bases stayed unmatched. Germline CDR1 and CDR2: MNHEY and SMNVEV (reference sequence). The CDR3 spells CASSIGLAEYNEQFF. CDR3 coding DNA: TGTGCCAGCAGTATCGGACTAGCGGAGTACAATGAGCAGTTCTTC.

This clonotype has a handful of counts. This chain links TRBV20-1 with TRBJ1-1; D is possibly TRBD1 (5 bases). The CDR3 consists of 14 residues. The germline V gene encodes CDR1 DFQATT and CDR2 SNEGSKA (reference sequence). Trimming stripped 3 bases from V and 1 base from J, with 12 bases between. The CDR3 sequence: CSASPGAGNTEAFF. The CDR3, as DNA: TGCAGTGCTAGCCCCGGGGCAGGGAACACTGAAGCTTTCTTT.

A note on this clonotype: The junction departs from germline at one end; a sequencing error may be responsible. This chain joins TRBV28 and TRBJ2-3; tentative D call: TRBD1 (7 bases). CDR1 and CDR2 from the germline V gene are MDHEN and SYDVKM. The CDR3 has 14 amino acids. The CDR3 DNA is TGTGCCAGCAGCCGGGGGACAGCCACAGATACGAAGTATTTT. Translating gives CASSRGTATDTKYF.

This clonotype came up many times. The rearrangement links TRBV28 to TRBJ2-7, with unresolved D. This CDR3 contains 13 residues. CDR1 is MDHEN and CDR2 is SYDVKM in the germline V gene. The ends were cut back, 6 bases at V and 1 base at J, with 10 bases in the middle. The CDR3 region has the DNA TGTGCCAGCAGCTTACAGATTTCCTACGAGCAGTACTTC. Its translation is CASSLQISYEQYF.

This clonotype was counted at least ten times. The J gene is TRBJ1-5, the V gene TRBV4-1; D not resolved. The CDR3 loop spans 15 amino acids. Trimming cost V 1 base and J 8 bases, with 15 bases left between them. Germline values: CDR1 MGHRA, CDR2 YSYEKL. The CDR3 coding sequence is TGCGCCAGCAGCCAAGGTCACGGCCCTACGGAGCCCCAGCATTTT. Amino acids: CASSQGHGPTEPQHF.

The rearrangement joins TRBV29-1 to TRBJ2-1; 10 bases map to TRBD2. There are 13 residues in the CDR3. Losses at the gene ends were 8 bases for V and 4 bases for J; bases not matched to a gene: 5. Germline CDR1 SQVTM, CDR2 ANQGSEA. In nucleotides, the CDR3 is TGCAGCCACAAGCGGGGGGGGTACAATGAGCAGTTCTTC. Translating gives CSHKRGGYNEQFF.

The chain joins TRBV27 to TRBJ1-4; unclear D gene. The CDR3 sequence is 13 residues long. Germline V gene data show CDR1 as MNHEY and CDR2 as SMNVEV (reference sequence). Trimming left V 6 bases short and J 0 bases short, with 5 bases between. CDR3 sequence reads: CASRHSTNEKLFF. DNA for the CDR3: TGTGCCAGCAGGCATTCAACTAATGAAAAACTGTTTTTT.

As DNA, the CDR3 is TGCGCCAGCAGCTTGGTACCGGGACAGGGGGCCTACGAGCAGTACTTC. The encoded protein is CASSLVPGQGAYEQYF. The chain is built from TRBV5-1 and TRBJ2-7; 11 positions match TRBD1. Germline CDR1 SGHRS, CDR2 YFSETQ. V shed 0 bases and J 2 bases; nucleotides not matched to a gene: 4. This CDR3 has 16 residues. The variable domain in full, completed from reference TRBV5-1 and TRBJ2-7, reads KAGVTQTPRYLIKTRGQQVTLSCSPISGHRSVSWYQQTPGQGLQFLFEYFSETQRNKGNFPGRFSGRQFSNSRSEMNVSTLELGDSALYLCASSLVPGQGAYEQYFGPGTRLTVT.

J is TRBJ2-3 and V is TRBV5-1; D unclear. The CDR3 length is 14 residues. Per the germline V gene, CDR1 is SGHRS and CDR2 is YFSETQ. V was trimmed by 4 bases and J by 0 bases, leaving 9 bases between them. CDR3 sequence: CASSLFRSTDTQYF. CDR3 nucleotide sequence: TGCGCCAGCAGCCTATTTAGGAGCACAGATACGCAGTATTTT.

The chain links TRBV10-3 to TRBJ2-7; tentative D call: TRBD1 (5 bases). V lost 10 bases and J 0 bases, leaving 10 bases between the germline ends. Germline V gene lookup returns CDR1 ENHRY and CDR2 SYGVKD. The length of the CDR3 is 12 residues. Here the CDR3 DNA reads TGTGCCACCGAGACAGCCTCCTACGAGCAGTACTTC. It translates to CATETASYEQYF.

This clonotype came up many times. The CDR3 bases are TGTGCCACCAGCAGAGATCTGGCAGTTGGAAACACCATATATTTT. Its translation: CATSRDLAVGNTIYF. The gene calls are TRBV15 and TRBJ1-3; D call uncertain. V dropped 0 bases and J dropped 3 bases, with 9 bases sitting between them. The CDR3 loop spans 15 amino acids. Per germline, CDR1 LNHNV and CDR2 YYDKDF (reference sequence). The whole variable domain, remainder taken from reference TRBV15 and TRBJ1-3, is DAMVIQNPRYQVTQFGKPVTLSCSQTLNHNVMYWYQQKSSQAPKLLFHYYDKDFNNEADTPDNFQSRRPNTSFCFLDIRSPGLGDTAMYLCATSRDLAVGNTIYFGEGSWLTVV.

The CDR3, as DNA: TGTGCCAGCAGCCAAGAGGGCCTTGGGAGGACCGGGGAGCTGTTTTTT. Translating gives CASSQEGLGRTGELFF. The chain combines TRBV4-2 with TRBJ2-2; TRBD2 is a possible D gene (6 bases). The germline CDR1 and CDR2 sequences are LGHNA and YNFKEQ. Trimming removed 0 bases from V and 5 bases from J, with 13 bases in between. CDR3 length: 16 amino acids.

This clonotype was observed a few times. The V gene is TRBV7-9, the J gene TRBJ2-2; 8 positions agree with TRBD1. Trimming took 5 bases from V and 7 from J; bases not matched to a gene: 12. Per the germline V gene, CDR1 is SEHNR and CDR2 is FQNEAQ (reference sequence). The CDR3 extends over 16 amino acids. Here the CDR3 reads CASSPGQGRISGELFF. The CDR3 coding sequence is TGTGCCAGCAGCCCAGGACAGGGCAGAATTAGCGGGGAGCTGTTTTTT.

This chain joins TRBV6-5 and TRBJ2-6, with D uncertain. This CDR3 is built from 16 residues. CDR1 is MNHEY and CDR2 is SVGAGI in the germline V gene. The V and J ends lost 2 bases and 0 bases respectively, with 8 bases between them. The CDR3 here is CASSYRTRSGANVLTF. CDR3 nucleotides: TGTGCCAGCAGTTACCGGACCCGCTCTGGGGCCAACGTCCTGACTTTC.

The chain combines TRBV12-3 or TRBV12-4 with TRBJ1-4, with TRBD1 matching 9 bases. Trimming took 5 bases from V and 4 from J; bases not matched to a gene: 5. CDR3 length: 15 amino acids. This CDR3 is CASSLGTGSNEKLFF. As DNA, the CDR3 is TGTGCCAGCAGTCTGGGGACAGGGAGTAATGAAAAACTGTTTTTT.

CDR3 in DNA: TGCGCCAGCAGCTCGACCCCAGGGGGTCCCGAGACCCAGTACTTC. This gives the protein CASSSTPGGPETQYF. V and J are TRBV5-1 and TRBJ2-5; TRBD1 matches at 7 bases. The CDR3 length is 15 residues. Unmatched junction bases numbered 10, after V lost 3 bases and J lost 5 bases. Per germline, CDR1 SGHRS and CDR2 YFSETQ.

This clonotype was detected a few times. V gene TRBV12-3 or TRBV12-4 combines with J gene TRBJ2-1; D is unclear. Trimming removed 8 bases at V and 12 bases at J, with 11 bases between. This CDR3 has 10 residues. The CDR3 protein is CASRASRQFF. The CDR3 region has the DNA TGTGCCAGCCGAGCATCTAGGCAGTTCTTC.

This clonotype occurred many times. This rearrangement joins TRBV20-1 to TRBJ1-2; 9 bases match TRBD1. Germline CDR1 is DFQATT and CDR2 is SNEGSKA (reference sequence). The ends lost 2 bases at V and 4 bases at J; junction bases unmatched: 5. This CDR3 is 14 amino acids long. DNA for the CDR3: TGCAGTGCTAGAAGTTGGACAGGGGTCTATGGCTACACCTTC. Protein: CSARSWTGVYGYTF.